This T cell receptor beta chain was profiled in a study of cytomegalovirus exposure and HLA in healthy donors. This CDR3 is 14 amino acids long. Germline V CDR1 and CDR2: MNHEY, SVGAGI. Vbeta (60) and Jbeta (13) primers were used in the PCR. The data were produced by immunoSEQ multiplex PCR, yet TCRdb's version contains in-frame clones alone and is incomplete. The table lists under 150,000 clones, 75% to 85% of them singletons. The rearrangement joins TRBV6-5 to TRBJ2-5; unclear D gene. The DNA end lines up better with TRBJ2-7; the J call may be wrong. The sequenced sample consisted of PBMCs. This TCR derives from a man aged 25 to 40 in good health and CMV-seronegative. The CDR3 loop is CASSYSRNVYEQYF. The CDR3 DNA follows: TGTGCCAGCAGTTACTCGAGGAATGTTTACGAGCAGTACTTC.